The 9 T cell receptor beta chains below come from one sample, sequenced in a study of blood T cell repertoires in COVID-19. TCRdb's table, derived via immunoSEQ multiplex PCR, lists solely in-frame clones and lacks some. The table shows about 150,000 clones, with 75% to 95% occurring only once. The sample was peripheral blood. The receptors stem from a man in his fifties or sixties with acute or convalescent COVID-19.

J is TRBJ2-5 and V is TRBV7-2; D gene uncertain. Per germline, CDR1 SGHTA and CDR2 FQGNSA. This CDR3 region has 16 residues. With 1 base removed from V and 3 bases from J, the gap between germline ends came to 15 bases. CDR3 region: CASSLVGRGREETQYF. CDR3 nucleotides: TGTGCCAGCAGCTTAGTGGGTCGTGGGCGCGAAGAGACCCAGTACTTC.

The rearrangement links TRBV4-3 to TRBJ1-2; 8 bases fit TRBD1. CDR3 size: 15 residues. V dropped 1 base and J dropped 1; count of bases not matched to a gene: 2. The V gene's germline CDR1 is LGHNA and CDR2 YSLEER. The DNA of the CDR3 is TGCGCCAGCAGCCAAGGGACAGGGAATAACTATGGCTACACCTTC. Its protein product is CASSQGTGNNYGYTF.

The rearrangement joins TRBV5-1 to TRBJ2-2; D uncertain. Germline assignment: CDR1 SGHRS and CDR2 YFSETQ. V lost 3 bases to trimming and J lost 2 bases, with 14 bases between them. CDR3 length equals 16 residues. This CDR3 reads CASSSVMVVNTGELFF. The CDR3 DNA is TGCGCCAGCAGCTCAGTCATGGTCGTAAACACCGGGGAGCTGTTTTTT.

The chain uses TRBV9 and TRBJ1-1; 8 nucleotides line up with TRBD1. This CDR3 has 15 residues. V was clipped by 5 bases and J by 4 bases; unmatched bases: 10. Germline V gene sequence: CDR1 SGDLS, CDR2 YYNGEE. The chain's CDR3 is CASREGPGGTTEAFF. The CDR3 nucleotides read TGTGCCAGCAGGGAGGGTCCAGGGGGCACCACTGAAGCTTTCTTT.

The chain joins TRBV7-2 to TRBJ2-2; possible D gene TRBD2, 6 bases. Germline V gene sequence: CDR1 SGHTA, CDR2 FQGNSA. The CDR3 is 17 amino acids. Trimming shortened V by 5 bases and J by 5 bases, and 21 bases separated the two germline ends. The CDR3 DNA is TGTGCCAGCAGCCCCCCGAGTCCGGGGAGGTGGACCGGGGAGCTGTTTTTT. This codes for CASSPPSPGRWTGELFF.

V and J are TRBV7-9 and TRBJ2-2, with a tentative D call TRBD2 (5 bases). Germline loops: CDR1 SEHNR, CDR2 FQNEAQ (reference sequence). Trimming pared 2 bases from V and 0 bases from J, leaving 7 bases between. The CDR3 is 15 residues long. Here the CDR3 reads CASSLQTTNTGELFF. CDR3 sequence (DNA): TGTGCCAGCAGCTTACAGACTACGAACACCGGGGAGCTGTTTTTT.

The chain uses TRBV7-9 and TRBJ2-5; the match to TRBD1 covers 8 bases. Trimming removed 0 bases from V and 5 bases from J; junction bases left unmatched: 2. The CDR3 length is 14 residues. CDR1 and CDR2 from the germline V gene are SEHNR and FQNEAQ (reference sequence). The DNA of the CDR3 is TGTGCCAGCAGCTTAGCCAGGGGGCTGGAGACCCAGTACTTC. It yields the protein CASSLARGLETQYF.

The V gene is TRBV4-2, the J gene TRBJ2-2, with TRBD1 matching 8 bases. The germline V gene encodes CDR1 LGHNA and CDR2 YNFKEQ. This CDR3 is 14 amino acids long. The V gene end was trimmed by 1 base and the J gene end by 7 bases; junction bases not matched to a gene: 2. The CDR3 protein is CASSQGQGNGELFF. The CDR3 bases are TGTGCCAGCAGCCAAGGACAGGGGAACGGGGAGCTGTTTTTT.

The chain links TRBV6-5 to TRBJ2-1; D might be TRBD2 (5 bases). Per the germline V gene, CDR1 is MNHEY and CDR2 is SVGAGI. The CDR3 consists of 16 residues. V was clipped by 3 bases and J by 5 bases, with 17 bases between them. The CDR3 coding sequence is TGTGCCAGCAGTTATTCCTCGGGCTCGAGGGACAATGAGCAGTTCTTC. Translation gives CASSYSSGSRDNEQFF.